These 23 T cell receptor beta chains originate from one sample sequenced in a study of T cell responses to AZD1222 COVID-19 vaccine. Method: immunoSEQ multiplex PCR; TCRdb's copy keeps in-frame clones and lacks some. Found here are roughly 200,000 clones, approximately 89% of them singletons; the top ten hold 3% to 3.5%. The sequencing here drew on peripheral blood, taken 28 days after the second AZD1222 dose. The receptors come from an adult who received the AZD1222 COVID-19 vaccine.

The V and J genes are TRBV21-1 and TRBJ2-7; no DNA check was done on the table's D call, TRBD1. TRBV21-1 is labeled a pseudogene. The CDR3 is 16 residues long. This CDR3 reads CASSKERTGRIYEQYF. The CDR3 nucleotides are TGTGCCAGCAGCAAAGAACGGACAGGTCGTATCTACGAGCAGTACTTC.

This clone has only one observation. This chain joins TRBV21-1 and TRBJ1-2. TRBV21-1 is a documented pseudogene. The CDR3 sequence is 17 residues long. In nucleotides, the CDR3 is TGTGCCAGCAGCAAAGGGACTCCCGGATCCCCTAACTATGGCTACACCTTC. Residues: CASSKGTPGSPNYGYTF.

V usage is TRBV6-5 and J usage is TRBJ1-1; the D is unclear. The CDR3 totals 12 residues. CDR1 MNHEY and CDR2 SVGAGI come from the germline V gene. V lost 6 bases to trimming and J lost 1 base, with 6 bases between them. The CDR3 bases are TGTGCCAGCAGCTTCCAGAACACTGAAGCTTTCTTT. Encoded protein: CASSFQNTEAFF.

The chain recombines TRBV7-3 with TRBJ2-7; TRBD2 agrees at 7 bases. This CDR3 comprises 14 residues. Per the germline V gene, CDR1 is SGHTA and CDR2 is FQGTGA. V trimming: 2 bases; J trimming: 3 bases; junction bases outside the gene matches: 4. Here the CDR3 DNA reads TGTGCCAGCAGCTTAGCCGGGGGGAACTACGAGCAGTACTTC. Residues: CASSLAGGNYEQYF.

J is TRBJ2-2 and V is TRBV2; TRBD1 is a possible D gene (5 bases). V lost 6 bases and J 5 bases, leaving 10 bases between the germline ends. This CDR3 has 13 residues. Germline V CDR1 and CDR2: SNHLY, FYNNEI. CDR3 region: CASRGAQTGELFF. DNA of the CDR3: TGTGCCAGCAGAGGGGCTCAAACCGGGGAGCTGTTTTTT.

V usage is TRBV27 and J usage is TRBJ2-1; 8 bases agree with TRBD2. Per the germline V gene, CDR1 is MNHEY and CDR2 is SMNVEV (reference sequence). The J segment lost 2 bases and the V segment lost 3 bases, leaving 15 bases of the junction unmatched. This CDR3 is 19 amino acids long. The CDR3 spells CASSFPPAAGGNAYNEQFF. The DNA of the CDR3 is TGTGCCAGCAGTTTCCCCCCCGCGGCGGGAGGAAATGCCTACAATGAGCAGTTCTTC.

The gene calls are TRBV6-4 and TRBJ2-2; D unclear. The CDR3 runs to 15 residues. V was trimmed by 5 bases and J by 0 bases, leaving 10 bases between them. Germline lookup yields CDR1 MRHNA and CDR2 SNTAGT. The CDR3 spells CASSPADTNTGELFF. Here the CDR3 DNA reads TGTGCCAGCAGTCCCGCAGACACGAACACCGGGGAGCTGTTTTTT.

The rearrangement joins TRBV3-1 (or the pseudogene TRBV3-2) to TRBJ2-3; D possibly uses TRBD1 or TRBD2 (7 bases each). The CDR3 totals 14 residues. CDR1 is LGHDT and CDR2 is YNNKEL in the germline V gene (reference sequence). The ends were cut back, 0 bases at V and 10 bases at J, with 14 bases in the middle. The CDR3 region has the DNA TGTGCCAGCAGCCAAGACAGGGGGGGCTTCTCGCAGTATTTT. Translating it yields CASSQDRGGFSQYF.

V usage is TRBV19 and J usage is TRBJ1-1; D possibly corresponds to TRBD1 (5 bases). The CDR3 is made up of 14 amino acids. The ends were cut back, 6 bases at V and 0 bases at J, with 11 bases in the middle. Germline assignment: CDR1 LNHDA and CDR2 SQIVND (reference sequence). Here the CDR3 reads CASSPGILNTEAFF. Here the CDR3 DNA reads TGTGCCAGTAGCCCAGGGATTCTGAACACTGAAGCTTTCTTT.

The V call is TRBV10-3, the J call TRBJ2-1; 7 bases map to TRBD2. In germline, CDR1 is ENHRY, CDR2 SYGVKD. Trimming cost V 3 bases and J 6 bases; bases outside gene matches: 8. This CDR3 has 15 residues. The CDR3 DNA reads TGTGCCATCAGTGAAGGGCTAGCGGCCTTCAATGAGCAGTTCTTC. This encodes CAISEGLAAFNEQFF.

The chain carries TRBV7-3 and TRBJ2-1; D is uncertain. V lost 3 bases and J 1 base, leaving 10 bases between the germline ends. Germline V gene lookup returns CDR1 SGHTA and CDR2 FQGTGA. The CDR3 extends over 15 amino acids. The CDR3: CASSFQSVSYNEQFF. CDR3 nucleotide sequence: TGTGCCAGCAGCTTTCAATCTGTTTCCTACAATGAGCAGTTCTTC.

The chain employs TRBV11-3 and TRBJ1-6; D gene ambiguous. This CDR3 has 13 residues. The germline V gene encodes CDR1 SGHNT and CDR2 YENEEA. Between the trimmed V and J ends, which lost 1 base and 10 bases, there was a span of 8 bases. CDR3 sequence (DNA): TGTGCCAGCAGCTTAGCCCCGGGCTCACCCCTCCACTTT. It codes for CASSLAPGSPLHF. Using reference TRBV11-3 and TRBJ1-6 for the parts outside the CDR3, the full variable domain is EAGVVQSPRYKIIEKKQPVAFWCNPISGHNTLYWYLQNLGQGPELLIRYENEEAVDDSQLPKDRFSAERLKGVDSTLKIQPAELGDSAVYLCASSLAPGSPLHFGNGTRLTVT.

The chain carries TRBV5-1 and TRBJ2-3, with D possibly called TRBD1 or TRBD2 (5 bases each). Looked up from germline, CDR1 is SGHRS and CDR2 is YFSETQ. Trimming removed 4 bases from V and 6 bases from J, with 12 bases in between. The CDR3 runs to 13 residues. Here the CDR3 DNA reads TGCGCCAGCAGCGAGGGACGTCCGGATACGCAGTATTTT. Amino acids: CASSEGRPDTQYF.

This chain links TRBV7-6 with TRBJ1-1, with 7 nucleotides matching TRBD1. V gave up 0 bases and J gave up 0 bases; unmatched junction bases: 10. From germline, CDR1 is SGHVS and CDR2 FNYEAQ. This CDR3 region has 18 residues. The CDR3 reads CASSLAMTGSAVNTEAFF. The CDR3 DNA reads TGTGCCAGCAGCTTAGCCATGACAGGGTCGGCTGTGAACACTGAAGCTTTCTTT.

The CDR3 is CSASQDYGYTF. Written as DNA, the CDR3 is TGCAGTGCTAGTCAGGACTATGGCTACACCTTC. The chain joins TRBV20-1 to TRBJ1-2, with D hard to call. Between the trimmed V and J ends, which lost 3 bases and 3 bases, there was a span of 5 bases. The CDR3 consists of 11 residues. In germline, CDR1 is DFQATT, CDR2 SNEGSKA (reference sequence).

The chain has TRBV7-2 and TRBJ2-5, with 10 nucleotides matching TRBD2. This CDR3 is built from 17 residues. The V segment lost 3 bases and the J segment 5 bases; nucleotides outside the gene matches: 12. Germline CDR1 reads SGHTA; CDR2 reads FQGNSA. CDR3 in DNA: TGTGCCAGCAGCTTTTACGTGCTAGCGGGAGTGGGGGAGACCCAGTACTTC. It encodes CASSFYVLAGVGETQYF.

This chain connects TRBV6-2 or TRBV6-3 to TRBJ1-5; D perhaps matches TRBD1 (5 bases). Looked up from germline, CDR1 is MNHEY and CDR2 is SVGEGT. Trimming stripped 6 bases from V and 4 bases from J, with 13 bases between. The CDR3 is made up of 14 amino acids. CDR3 sequence (DNA): TGTGCCAGCAGCACCGGGAGGGGAAATCAGCCCCAGCATTTT. Translation gives CASSTGRGNQPQHF.

This rearrangement joins TRBV7-2 to TRBJ2-7, with TRBD2 matching over 7 bases. V was clipped by 6 bases and J by 0 bases; unmatched bases: 8. The CDR3 has 15 amino acids. Germline V lookup: CDR1 SGHTA, CDR2 FQGNSA. CDR3 in DNA: TGTGCCAGCAGTCGTATGGGGGGGGACTCCTACGAGCAGTACTTC. Translating it yields CASSRMGGDSYEQYF.

This clone was observed a few times. J is TRBJ1-1 and V is TRBV15, with D perhaps TRBD1 (5 bases). With 8 bases removed from V and 7 bases from J, the gap between germline ends came to 20 bases. Germline CDR1 and CDR2: LNHNV and YYDKDF (reference sequence). This CDR3 has 14 residues. CDR3 amino acids: CATSSRAGNSEAFF. CDR3 DNA: TGTGCCACCTCCTCTCGGGCAGGGAATAGTGAAGCTTTCTTT.

This clone occurred once. The genes are TRBV28 and TRBJ2-7, with 7 bases aligning to TRBD2. The CDR3 is made up of 14 amino acids. Trimming at V came to 4 bases and at J to 2 bases, leaving 5 bases not matched to a gene. The V gene's germline CDR1 is MDHEN and CDR2 SYDVKM. CDR3 amino acids: CASSSRGLTYEQYF. The CDR3 nucleotides read TGTGCCAGCAGTTCGAGGGGACTAACCTACGAGCAGTACTTC.

Here the CDR3 DNA reads TGTGCCAGCTCACCACTGCAGGGGCACATTCAGTACTTC. It codes for CASSPLQGHIQYF. The rearrangement joins TRBV18 to TRBJ2-4; a possible D gene is TRBD1 (6 bases). The germline V gene has CDR1 KGHSH and CDR2 LQKENI. The CDR3 is 13 residues long. With 1 base removed from V and 8 bases from J, the gap between germline ends came to 9 bases.

This clone came up a few times. The chain is built from TRBV15 and TRBJ1-6, with D possibly matching TRBD1 (6 bases). V was pared by 0 bases and J by 5 bases, with 8 bases between. Germline V gene data show CDR1 as LNHNV and CDR2 as YYDKDF (reference sequence). CDR3 length: 15 residues. Written as DNA, the CDR3 is TGTGCCACCAGCAGAGAGGGGGCTAATAATTCACCCCTCCACTTT. Translating it yields CATSREGANNSPLHF.

The V gene is TRBV6-5, the J gene TRBJ1-1; 11 nucleotides match TRBD1. The CDR3 contains 13 residues. Germline CDR1 MNHEY, CDR2 SVGAGI. V trimming: 11 bases; J trimming: 3 bases; junction bases outside the gene matches: 5. The CDR3 spells CAGGQGAHTEAFF. CDR3 sequence (DNA): TGTGCCGGCGGACAGGGGGCACACACTGAAGCTTTCTTT.